The T cell receptor (beta chain) described here comes from a study of cytomegalovirus exposure and HLA in healthy donors. Overall study context: The approximately 120 validation repertoires were produced on the same platform as the approximately 670 repertoires of the first cohort. This was reported in a later analysis. The study, taken as a whole, reports: Through in vitro validation, three CMV-associated chains were shown to be specific for CMV antigens.

Produced via immunoSEQ multiplex PCR; TCRdb's table is partial and in-frame only. The data hold over 200,000 clones, with 88% observed a single time. V dropped 0 bases and J dropped 1; count of bases not matched to a gene: 7. This CDR3 has 18 residues. Germline-derived CDR1 and CDR2 are LGHNA and YNFKEQ. This clone came up once. Antigen unknown. Specimen: PBMCs. The receptor was derived from a woman aged 18-29 years in good health and CMV-seronegative. This rearrangement joins TRBV4-2 to TRBJ2-3; TRBD2 agrees at 10 bases. The CDR3 DNA reads TGTGCCAGCAGCCAAGATCTTGGGCTAGCGGGGGGCACAGATACGCAGTATTTT. Encoded protein: CASSQDLGLAGGTDTQYF.